This TCR beta chain came from a study of breast tumors, draining lymph nodes, adjacent tissues. The lymph nodes were axillary draining lymph nodes from breast cancer patients. TCRdb reprocessed the multiplex PCR reads with MiXCR, giving one entry per CDR3 protein. This sample has about 140,000 distinct CDR3 sequences, with 32% found just once. CDR3 length equals 14 residues. Per germline, CDR1 LNHDA and CDR2 SQIVND (reference sequence). Trimming took off 5 bases at V and 5 bases at J, with 13 bases between the two ends. This clonotype was counted many times. The material sequenced was axillary lymph node tissue. The origin of this receptor is a female donor with breast cancer. Some clones in this sample may be carry-over from other donors' samples. The chain carries TRBV19 and TRBJ2-1; the D gene is possibly TRBD2 (7 bases). CDR3 sequence (DNA): TGTGCCAGTAGTTGGAGGGGGGGACACAATGAGCAGTTCTTC. Its translation is CASSWRGGHNEQFF.